The rows below give T cell receptor gamma chains drawn from one sample of a study of Vδ1+ human thymocytes. TCRdb re-called the multiplex PCR reads through CATT. The data contain 20,000 to 25,000 gamma-chain clones, roughly an eighth of them singletons. The sample taken for sequencing was Vdelta1+ gamma-delta thymocytes from the thymus. Receptors originate from a child less than two years old who had congenital heart surgery. The CDR3 runs from the conserved cysteine through the conserved F or W. Rows give clone size only sometimes, using once, few, many, or a class for an expanded clone.

abundance: NA; j_gene: TRGJ1/TRGJ2; v_gene: TRGV9; CDR3nt: TGTGCCTTGTGGGGGGTGCATCCCCTTTTCCCCAATTATTATAAGAAACTCTTT; CDR3aa: CALWGVHPLFPNYYKKLF
abundance: few; j_gene: TRGJ1/TRGJ2; v_gene: TRGV8; CDR3nt: TGTGCCACCTGGGACCTTCGGGATTATTATAAGAAACTCTTT; CDR3aa: CATWDLRDYYKKLF
abundance: NA; j_gene: TRGJ1/TRGJ2; v_gene: TRGV9; CDR3nt: TGTGCCTTGTGGGAGGTGCGATGGGCTTATTATAAGAAACTCTTT; CDR3aa: CALWEVRWAYYKKLF
abundance: NA; j_gene: TRGJ1/TRGJ2; v_gene: TRGV4; CDR3nt: TGTGCCACCTGGGGGACTTCGAATTATTATAAGAAACTCTTT; CDR3aa: CATWGTSNYYKKLF
abundance: few; j_gene: TRGJ1/TRGJ2; v_gene: TRGV4; CDR3nt: TGTGCCACAGCCAGCGTGAAACTCTTT; CDR3aa: CATASVKLF
abundance: NA; j_gene: TRGJ1/TRGJ2; v_gene: TRGV5; CDR3nt: TGTGCCACCTGGGACAGGCCGGGGGGCCCGAAACTCTTT; CDR3aa: CATWDRPGGPKLF
abundance: few; j_gene: TRGJ1/TRGJ2; v_gene: TRGV9; CDR3nt: TGTGCCTTGTGGGAGGCCCATTATTATAAGAAACTCTTT; CDR3aa: CALWEAHYYKKLF
abundance: NA; j_gene: TRGJ1/TRGJ2; v_gene: TRGV4; CDR3nt: TGTGCCACCTGGAATCAGCATTATAAGAAACTCTTT; CDR3aa: CATWNQHYKKLF
abundance: few; j_gene: TRGJ1/TRGJ2; v_gene: TRGV3; CDR3nt: TGTGCCACCTGGGACAGGCCCGGTTATTATAAGAAACTCTTT; CDR3aa: CATWDRPGYYKKLF
abundance: NA; j_gene: TRGJP1; v_gene: TRGV5; CDR3nt: TGTGCCACCTGGGACACGGGTATGACGACTGGTTGGTTCAAGATCTTT; CDR3aa: CATWDTGMTTGWFKIF
abundance: NA; j_gene: TRGJ1/TRGJ2; v_gene: TRGV2; CDR3nt: TGTGCCACCTGGGACGGGCGAGAGGTGAAACTCTTT; CDR3aa: CATWDGREVKLF
abundance: NA; j_gene: TRGJ1/TRGJ2; v_gene: TRGV5; CDR3nt: TGTGCCACCTGGGACCACCACCCGAATTATTATAAGAAACTCTTT; CDR3aa: CATWDHHPNYYKKLF
abundance: medium-sized; j_gene: TRGJ1/TRGJ2; v_gene: TRGV3; CDR3nt: TGTGCCACCTGGGACAGGCGAGGTTATAAGAAACTCTTT; CDR3aa: CATWDRRGYKKLF
abundance: few; j_gene: TRGJ1/TRGJ2; v_gene: TRGV9; CDR3nt: TGTGCCTTGTGGGAGGTAGTTTTGAGGAAACTCTTT; CDR3aa: CALWEVVLRKLF
abundance: few; j_gene: TRGJ1/TRGJ2; v_gene: TRGV4; CDR3nt: TGTGCCACCTGGGATAGGCCGTTTCGGGTTGGGCATTATAAGAAACTCTTT; CDR3aa: CATWDRPFRVGHYKKLF
abundance: few; j_gene: TRGJP2; v_gene: TRGV8; CDR3nt: TGTGCCACCTGGGATAGGCTGGGGAGTGATTGGATCAAGACGTTT; CDR3aa: CATWDRLGSDWIKTF
abundance: NA; j_gene: TRGJP2; v_gene: TRGV9; CDR3nt: TGTGCTCGTAGTGATTGGATCAAGACGTTT; CDR3aa: CARSDWIKTF
abundance: NA; j_gene: TRGJP1; v_gene: TRGV3; CDR3nt: TGTGCCACCTGGGACAGCCGAATACAAGCTGGTTGGTTCAAGATATTT; CDR3aa: CATWDSRIQAGWFKIF
abundance: NA; j_gene: TRGJP1; v_gene: TRGV8; CDR3nt: TGTGCCACCTGGGATAGCCGAGGAAGATGGTTCAAGATATTT; CDR3aa: CATWDSRGRWFKIF
abundance: medium-sized; j_gene: TRGJ1/TRGJ2; v_gene: TRGV9; CDR3nt: TGTGCCTTGTGGGAGGCCCATAAGAAACTCTTT; CDR3aa: CALWEAHKKLF
abundance: NA; j_gene: TRGJ1/TRGJ2; v_gene: TRGV8; CDR3nt: TGTGCCACCTGGGATGGGGGCAATTATTATAAGAAACTCTTT; CDR3aa: CATWDGGNYYKKLF
abundance: few; j_gene: TRGJ1/TRGJ2; v_gene: TRGV5; CDR3nt: TGTGCCACCTGGGACATTCCCTCTTATTATTATAAGAAACTCTTT; CDR3aa: CATWDIPSYYYKKLF
abundance: few; j_gene: TRGJ1/TRGJ2; v_gene: TRGV9; CDR3nt: TGTGCCTTGTGGGAGGTGCGGGTGGGTTATAAGAAACTCTTT; CDR3aa: CALWEVRVGYKKLF
abundance: NA; j_gene: TRGJ1/TRGJ2; v_gene: TRGV2; CDR3nt: TGTGCCACCTGGGACGGGCGATTGGGTAAGAAACTCTTT; CDR3aa: CATWDGRLGKKLF
abundance: medium-sized; j_gene: TRGJ1/TRGJ2; v_gene: TRGV9; CDR3nt: TGTGCCTTGTGGGAGTGGAATTATTATAAGAAACTCTTT; CDR3aa: CALWEWNYYKKLF
abundance: few; j_gene: TRGJ1/TRGJ2; v_gene: TRGV5; CDR3nt: TGTGCCACCTGGGACGATGATTATAAGAAACTCTTT; CDR3aa: CATWDDDYKKLF
abundance: NA; j_gene: TRGJP2; v_gene: TRGV4; CDR3nt: TGTGCCACCTGGGAAGGCGGAGATTGGATCAAGACGTTT; CDR3aa: CATWEGGDWIKTF
abundance: few; j_gene: TRGJ1/TRGJ2; v_gene: TRGV4; CDR3nt: TGTGCCACCTGGGACACTACCGGCAATTATTATAAGAAACTCTTT; CDR3aa: CATWDTTGNYYKKLF
abundance: NA; j_gene: TRGJP2; v_gene: TRGV4; CDR3nt: TGTGCCACCTGGAATTCAAGTGATTGGATCAAGACGTTT; CDR3aa: CATWNSSDWIKTF
abundance: NA; j_gene: TRGJP2; v_gene: TRGV5; CDR3nt: TGTGCCACCTGGGATAGGAATAGTAGTGATTGGATCAAGACGTTT; CDR3aa: CATWDRNSSDWIKTF
abundance: few; j_gene: TRGJ1/TRGJ2; v_gene: TRGV9; CDR3nt: TGTGCCTTGTGGGAGAAGAAACTCTTT; CDR3aa: CALWEKKLF
abundance: few; j_gene: TRGJ1/TRGJ2; v_gene: TRGV9; CDR3nt: TGTGCCTTGTGGGAGGTGCACGGGCGGTTTCGGAAACTCTTT; CDR3aa: CALWEVHGRFRKLF
abundance: NA; j_gene: TRGJP; v_gene: TRGV9; CDR3nt: TGTGCCTTGTGGGAGTTGGAGTTGGGCAAAAAAATCAAGGTATTT; CDR3aa: CALWELELGKKIKVF
abundance: NA; j_gene: TRGJ1/TRGJ2; v_gene: TRGV9; CDR3nt: TGTGCCTTGTGGGAGCCCCCGACAACGAACAACCTGAATTATTATAAGAAACTCTTT; CDR3aa: CALWEPPTTNNLNYYKKLF
abundance: medium-sized; j_gene: TRGJ1/TRGJ2; v_gene: TRGV9; CDR3nt: TGTGCCTTGTGGGAGGTGCTCAAGAAACTCTTT; CDR3aa: CALWEVLKKLF
abundance: few; j_gene: TRGJ1/TRGJ2; v_gene: TRGV3; CDR3nt: TGTGCCACCTGGAGAAAGCCTACTAAGAAACTCTTT; CDR3aa: CATWRKPTKKLF
abundance: few; j_gene: TRGJP2; v_gene: TRGV3; CDR3nt: TGTGCCACCTGGGACAGTATTCCCATGGGTAGTGATTGGATCAAGACGTTT; CDR3aa: CATWDSIPMGSDWIKTF
abundance: few; j_gene: TRGJ1/TRGJ2; v_gene: TRGV9; CDR3nt: TGTGCCTTGTGGGAGGGGAGTTATAAGAAACTCTTT; CDR3aa: CALWEGSYKKLF
abundance: NA; j_gene: TRGJ1/TRGJ2; v_gene: TRGV9; CDR3nt: TGTGCCTTGAGAACCCGAAATTATTATAAGAAACTCTTT; CDR3aa: CALRTRNYYKKLF
abundance: NA; j_gene: TRGJ1/TRGJ2; v_gene: TRGV4; CDR3nt: TGTGCCACCTGGGATGGGCCATGGGGTTATAAGAAACTCTTT; CDR3aa: CATWDGPWGYKKLF
abundance: NA; j_gene: TRGJ1/TRGJ2; v_gene: TRGV4; CDR3nt: TGTGCCACCTGGGACCCGTATAAGAAACTCTTT; CDR3aa: CATWDPYKKLF
abundance: few; j_gene: TRGJ1/TRGJ2; v_gene: TRGV4; CDR3nt: TGTGCCACCTGGGATGCTTTAAATTATAAGAAACTCTTT; CDR3aa: CATWDALNYKKLF
abundance: few; j_gene: TRGJ1/TRGJ2; v_gene: TRGV4; CDR3nt: TGTGCCACCTGGGATGAGGTTCGTCGGTTCGTCCAAAAGAAACTCTTT; CDR3aa: CATWDEVRRFVQKKLF
abundance: medium-sized; j_gene: TRGJ1/TRGJ2; v_gene: TRGV4; CDR3nt: TGTGCCACCTGGGATGAGAATTATTATAAGAAACTCTTT; CDR3aa: CATWDENYYKKLF
abundance: few; j_gene: TRGJP2; v_gene: TRGV8; CDR3nt: TGTGCCACCTGGGATTCGATTAGTAGTGATTGGATCAAGACGTTT; CDR3aa: CATWDSISSDWIKTF
abundance: few; j_gene: TRGJ1/TRGJ2; v_gene: TRGV4; CDR3nt: TGTGCCACCTGGGATGTCGAGAAACTCTTT; CDR3aa: CATWDVEKLF
abundance: NA; j_gene: TRGJ1/TRGJ2; v_gene: TRGV4; CDR3nt: TGTGCCACCTGGAATGGGCCTGGGGGGGAGAAACTCTTT; CDR3aa: CATWNGPGGEKLF
abundance: NA; j_gene: TRGJ1/TRGJ2; v_gene: TRGV5; CDR3nt: TGTGCCACCTGGGACAGGCCAGGCCGTCTCGATAAGAAACTCTTT; CDR3aa: CATWDRPGRLDKKLF
abundance: NA; j_gene: TRGJ1/TRGJ2; v_gene: TRGV3; CDR3nt: TGTGCCACCTGGGTGCCGAATTATTATAAGAAACTCTTT; CDR3aa: CATWVPNYYKKLF
abundance: NA; j_gene: TRGJ1/TRGJ2; v_gene: TRGV4; CDR3nt: TGTGCCACCTGGAATGTATATGGACCGGATTATAAGAAACTCTTT; CDR3aa: CATWNVYGPDYKKLF
abundance: NA; j_gene: TRGJ1/TRGJ2; v_gene: TRGV8; CDR3nt: TGTGCCACCTGGGATATAAATTATAAGAAACTCTTT; CDR3aa: CATWDINYKKLF
abundance: few; j_gene: TRGJ1/TRGJ2; v_gene: TRGV3; CDR3nt: TGTGCCACCTGGGACGAAGGGTATAAGAAACTCTTT; CDR3aa: CATWDEGYKKLF
abundance: few; j_gene: TRGJ1/TRGJ2; v_gene: TRGV9; CDR3nt: TGTGCCTTGTGGGGACATTATAAGAAACTCTTT; CDR3aa: CALWGHYKKLF
abundance: medium-sized; j_gene: TRGJ1/TRGJ2; v_gene: TRGV9; CDR3nt: TGTGCCTTGTGGGAGGCTTATAAGAAACTCTTT; CDR3aa: CALWEAYKKLF